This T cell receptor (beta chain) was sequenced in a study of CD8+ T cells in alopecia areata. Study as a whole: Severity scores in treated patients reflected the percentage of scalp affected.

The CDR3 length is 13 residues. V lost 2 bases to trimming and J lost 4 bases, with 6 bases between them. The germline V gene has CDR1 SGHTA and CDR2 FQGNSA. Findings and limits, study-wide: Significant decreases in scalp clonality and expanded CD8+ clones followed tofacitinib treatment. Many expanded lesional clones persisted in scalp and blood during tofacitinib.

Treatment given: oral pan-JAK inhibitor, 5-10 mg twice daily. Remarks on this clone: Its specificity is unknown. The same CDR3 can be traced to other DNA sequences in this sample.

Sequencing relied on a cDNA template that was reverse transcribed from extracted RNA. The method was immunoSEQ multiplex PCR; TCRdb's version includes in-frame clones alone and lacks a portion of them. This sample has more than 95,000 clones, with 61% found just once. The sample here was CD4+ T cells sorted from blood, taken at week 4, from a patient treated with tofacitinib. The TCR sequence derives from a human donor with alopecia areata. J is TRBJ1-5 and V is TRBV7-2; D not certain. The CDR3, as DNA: TGTGCCAGCAGCTTATCCCGTAATCAGCCCCAGCATTTT. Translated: CASSLSRNQPQHF.